This entry lists 19 T cell receptor beta chains sequenced from one sample in a study of metastatic and nonmetastatic thyroid tumors (dated by TCRdb to 2020 to 2022). Before undergoing thyroid surgery, none of the patients had been given any kind of treatment. The library was generated by PCR. The sequencer was an Illumina HiSeq 4000. Using fastp trimming at Q25 and MiXCR clonotype assembly, TCRdb reanalyzed the public sequencing data and kept in-frame beta chains. This sample comprises roughly 81,000 clones, around 9.1% of them detected only once. 8.8% of the sample is held by the ten biggest clonotypes. What was sequenced was blood. Receptor source: a female donor with papillary thyroid cancer or a benign thyroid nodule (not recorded which). Some clones in this sample may be carry-over from other donors' samples.

The table lists this clone with many counts. The DNA of the CDR3 is TGTGCCAGCAGTCTACCGGGACTAAGCTACAATGAGCAGTTCTTC. It translates to CASSLPGLSYNEQFF. The V gene is TRBV12-3 or TRBV12-4, the J gene TRBJ2-1, with TRBD2 matching over 7 bases. V was pared by 5 bases and J by 3 bases, with 7 bases of the junction left unmatched. This CDR3 comprises 15 residues.

This clone has at least ten counts. The rearrangement uses TRBV10-2 and TRBJ2-3, with D possibly being TRBD2 (6 bases). V was shortened by 2 bases and J by 2 bases, with 11 bases between the two germline ends. CDR1 and CDR2 (germline): WSHSY, SAAADI. This CDR3 spans 15 amino acids. CDR3 nucleotide sequence: TGCGCCAGCAGTGAGGGCGGGGCTCACACAGATACGCAGTATTTT. Translating gives CASSEGGAHTDTQYF.

Turning to this clone: The junction departs from germline at one end; a sequencing error may be responsible. This sample includes further DNA sequences coding for the same CDR3. The chain employs TRBV3-1 and TRBJ2-7; D remains ambiguous. The germline CDR1 and CDR2 sequences are LGHDT and YNNKEL (reference sequence). The CDR3 spans 12 residues. This CDR3 is CASSQDQYEQYF. The CDR3 nucleotides read TGCGCCAGCAGCCAAGATCAATACGAGCAGTACTTC.

This clone was recorded a few times. The chain uses TRBV5-4 and TRBJ2-3, with D perhaps matching TRBD1 (6 bases). Germline V lookup: CDR1 SGHNT, CDR2 YYREEE (reference sequence). This CDR3 region has 12 residues. Trimming removed 10 bases from V and 1 base from J, with 10 bases in between. This chain's CDR3 is CALQGGTDTQYF. The CDR3 DNA sequence: TGTGCCTTACAGGGCGGCACAGATACGCAGTATTTT.

In its sample, this clone ranks as medium-sized (0.01 to 0.1%). The rearrangement links TRBV6-1 to TRBJ1-6; D remains ambiguous. Per the germline V gene, CDR1 is MNHNS and CDR2 is SASEGT. CDR3 length equals 14 residues. Trimming removed 1 base from V and 5 bases from J, with 6 bases in between. The CDR3 nucleotides are TGTGCCAGCAGTGAAGGGGCAGATAATTCACCCCTCCACTTT. Its protein is CASSEGADNSPLHF.

At least ten counts were recorded for this clone. The chain recombines TRBV27 with TRBJ1-2; TRBD1 is a possible D gene (5 bases). The CDR3 is made up of 15 amino acids. V was clipped by 0 bases and J by 3 bases, with 11 bases between them. Germline CDR1 is MNHEY and CDR2 is SMNVEV (reference sequence). The CDR3 region has the DNA TGTGCCAGCAGTTTATCCGGACACGGAGACTATGGCTACACCTTC. It yields the protein CASSLSGHGDYGYTF.

This clone was recorded many times. The gene calls are TRBV7-3 and TRBJ2-7; D is undetermined. The germline V gene encodes CDR1 SGHTA and CDR2 FQGTGA. V lost 0 bases to trimming and J lost 6 bases, with 9 bases between them. The CDR3 consists of 13 residues. Here the CDR3 reads CASSLTDRSEQYF. The DNA for the CDR3 is TGTGCCAGCAGCTTAACGGATCGCAGCGAGCAGTACTTC.

Ten or more counts support this clone. V usage is TRBV6-6 and J usage is TRBJ2-3; D possibly corresponds to TRBD2 (6 bases). CDR3 length equals 13 residues. V lost 2 bases and J lost 5, with 8 bases in between. CDR1 and CDR2 from the germline V gene are MNHNY and SVGAGI (reference sequence). The CDR3 sequence is CASSYPGGDTQYF. In DNA, the CDR3 is TGTGCCAGCAGTTACCCCGGGGGAGATACGCAGTATTTT.

On this clone: A single base separates this from a much larger clone, so it may be a read error. The sample has other DNA sequences that encode this CDR3 too. The V call is TRBV2, the J call TRBJ1-1; D gene uncertain. Deletions cut 9 bases from V and 2 bases from J, with 10 bases between. This CDR3 spans 12 amino acids. CDR1 and CDR2 (germline): SNHLY, FYNNEI. CDR3 nucleotide sequence: TGTGCCAGTGCGACATCCAACACTGAAGCTTTCTTT. Encoded protein: CASATSNTEAFF. Full variable domain (rest looked up from reference TRBV2 and TRBJ1-1): EPEVTQTPSHQVTQMGQEVILRCVPISNHLYFYWYRQILGQKVEFLVSFYNNEISEKSEIFDDQFSVERPDGSNFTLKIRSTKLEDSAMYFCASATSNTEAFFGQGTRLTVV.

This clone was observed at least ten times. This chain connects TRBV11-2 to TRBJ2-7; TRBD1 aligns across 9 bases. Germline V lookup: CDR1 SGHAT, CDR2 FQNNGV. The trim removed 5 bases at V and 7 bases at J, leaving 9 bases unmatched. The CDR3 spans 14 residues. CDR3 region: CASSPWDRALEQYF. The CDR3 DNA follows: TGTGCCAGCAGCCCGTGGGACAGGGCTTTAGAGCAGTACTTC. The whole variable domain, remainder taken from reference TRBV11-2 and TRBJ2-7, is EAGVAQSPRYKIIEKRQSVAFWCNPISGHATLYWYQQILGQGPKLLIQFQNNGVVDDSQLPKDRFSAERLKGVDSTLKIQPAKLEDSAVYLCASSPWDRALEQYFGPGTRLTVT.

The sample holds many counts of this clone. The chain carries TRBV6-6 and TRBJ2-1; D remains ambiguous. The CDR3 sequence is 12 residues long. Germline lookup yields CDR1 MNHNY and CDR2 SVGAGI (reference sequence). V dropped 0 bases and J dropped 8 bases, with 5 bases sitting between them. The CDR3 loop is CASSYSTDEQFF. The CDR3 coding sequence is TGTGCCAGCAGTTACTCGACGGATGAGCAGTTCTTC.

For this clone: This may be a read error, as it is one base from a much larger clone. This chain joins TRBV7-3 and TRBJ2-2; D is undetermined. Trimming removed 3 bases at V and 7 bases at J, with 9 bases between. Germline V gene lookup returns CDR1 SGHTA and CDR2 FQGTGA. This CDR3 has 13 amino acids. The CDR3 sequence: CASSFRPNGELFF. In nucleotides, the CDR3 is TGTGCCAGCAGCTTCAGGCCGAACGGGGAGCTGTTTTTT.

This clone was seen repeatedly, ten times or more. V is TRBV6-1 and J is TRBJ2-3, with 9 nucleotides matching TRBD2. This CDR3 comprises 15 residues. J lost 4 bases, V lost 1 base, and 3 bases had no gene match. Looked up from germline, CDR1 is MNHNS and CDR2 is SASEGT. In DNA form, the CDR3 reads TGTGCCAGCAGTGAAGATAGCGGGGGCCCAGATACGCAGTATTTT. Translating gives CASSEDSGGPDTQYF.

Concerning this clone itself: A read error may be the cause here, since a much bigger clone is one base away. CDR3 loop: CASIRGQGTGNTIYF. Written as DNA, the CDR3 is TGTGCCAGCATCCGGGGACAGGGGACTGGAAACACCATATATTTT. The gene calls are TRBV3-1 and TRBJ1-3, with 10 bases matching TRBD1. V dropped 7 bases and J dropped 2; count of bases not matched to a gene: 5. The CDR3 totals 15 residues. In germline, CDR1 is LGHDT, CDR2 YNNKEL (reference sequence).

This clone came up many times. In the same sample, other DNA sequences code for this CDR3. V usage is TRBV2 and J usage is TRBJ1-2; 12 bases are shared with TRBD1. Looked up from germline, CDR1 is SNHLY and CDR2 is FYNNEI. V shed 5 bases and J 8 bases; nucleotides not matched to a gene: 9. CDR3 length equals 15 residues. CDR3 sequence (DNA): TGTGCCAGCAGTCTCCGGGACAGGGGGCTTCGGGGCTACACCTTC. Amino acid sequence: CASSLRDRGLRGYTF.

The rearrangement links TRBV6-4 to TRBJ2-3; D tentatively fits TRBD1 or TRBD2 (5 bases each). Germline-derived CDR1 and CDR2 are MRHNA and SNTAGT. The CDR3 has 14 amino acids. With 8 bases removed from V and 0 bases from J, the gap between germline ends came to 12 bases. The CDR3 DNA follows: TGTGCCAGCGAGTGGGGCGGGAGCACAGATACGCAGTATTTT. Translation: CASEWGGSTDTQYF.

This clone was seen many times. V and J are TRBV2 and TRBJ2-7, with 9 bases lining up with TRBD2. With V trimmed by 2 bases and J by 5 bases, 10 bases remained unmatched. CDR1 and CDR2 from the germline V gene are SNHLY and FYNNEI. The length of the CDR3 is 16 residues. The CDR3 DNA is TGTGCCAGCAGTGAATTTCAAGCGGGGGGCTACCACGAGCAGTACTTC. Amino acids: CASSEFQAGGYHEQYF.

By its share, this clone is medium-sized. The rearrangement joins TRBV6-1 to TRBJ1-2; 7 nucleotides line up with TRBD1. The V gene end was trimmed by 5 bases and the J gene end by 4 bases; junction bases not matched to a gene: 7. CDR1 and CDR2 (germline): MNHNS, SASEGT. The CDR3 has 14 residues. CDR3 residues: CASSSTGAAYGYTF. CDR3 in DNA: TGTGCCAGCAGTTCCACAGGGGCCGCCTATGGCTACACCTTC.

This clone occurred many times. The DNA of the CDR3 is TGTGCCAGTACCCCAATACAGGGTGATGGCGGCTACACCTTC. It codes for CASTPIQGDGGYTF. The chain couples TRBV19 to TRBJ1-2, with D possibly matching TRBD1 (6 bases). This CDR3 is 14 amino acids long. V gave up 7 bases and J gave up 8 bases, with 20 bases separating them. CDR1 and CDR2 (germline): LNHDA, SQIVND (reference sequence). Combining the CDR3 with reference TRBV19 and TRBJ1-2 gives the whole variable domain DGGITQSPKYLFRKEGQNVTLSCEQNLNHDAMYWYRQDPGQGLRLIYYSQIVNDFQKGDIAEGYSVSREKKESFPLTVTSAQKNPTAFYLCASTPIQGDGGYTFGSGTRLTVV.